A single sample is the source of the 30 T cell receptor beta chains below, sequenced in a study of blood T cell repertoires in COVID-19. TCRdb's table, derived via immunoSEQ multiplex PCR, lists solely in-frame clones and lacks some. The profile covers about 370,000 clones, with under 90% appearing a single time and 1.5% to 2% taken by the ten largest. The sequencing input was PBMCs or T cells enriched from blood (not recorded which). These receptors were obtained from a woman aged 25 to 39 who had recovered from COVID-19.

The genes are TRBV6-5 and TRBJ1-1; TRBD1 might be the D (6 bases). Deletions cut 5 bases from V and 5 bases from J, with 15 bases between. The germline CDR1 and CDR2 sequences are MNHEY and SVGAGI. CDR3 length equals 14 residues. The CDR3 nucleotides are TGTGCCAGCAGTCAGGGTTTGAGGGGGACTGAAGCTTTCTTT. Its protein is CASSQGLRGTEAFF.

The chain has TRBV15 and TRBJ1-4, with TRBD1 identical over 8 bases. Losses at the gene ends were 2 bases for V and 7 bases for J; bases not matched to a gene: 3. The CDR3 length is 14 residues. Germline assignment: CDR1 LNHNV and CDR2 YYDKDF (reference sequence). CDR3 in amino acids: CATSRTRGREKLFF. DNA of the CDR3: TGTGCCACCAGCAGAACCAGGGGGCGTGAAAAACTGTTTTTT. Complete variable domain (other parts from reference TRBV15 and TRBJ1-4): DAMVIQNPRYQVTQFGKPVTLSCSQTLNHNVMYWYQQKSSQAPKLLFHYYDKDFNNEADTPDNFQSRRPNTSFCFLDIRSPGLGDTAMYLCATSRTRGREKLFFGSGTQLSVL.

The J gene is TRBJ2-5, the V gene TRBV6-2 or TRBV6-3, with 11 bases fitting TRBD2. This CDR3 has 15 amino acids. V lost 6 bases and J lost 5; bases outside the gene matches: 8. Germline CDR1 reads MNHEY; CDR2 reads SVGEGT. Here the CDR3 reads CASSDSGGAVETQYF. CDR3 sequence (DNA): TGTGCCAGCAGCGATAGCGGGGGGGCGGTGGAGACCCAGTACTTC.

This clone showed up just a few times. The CDR3 region has the DNA TGTGCCAGCAGTCGGGGGATGGAGACCCAGTACTTC. Translated, it gives CASSRGMETQYF. The chain has TRBV28 and TRBJ2-5; D perhaps matches TRBD2 (6 bases). The germline V gene encodes CDR1 MDHEN and CDR2 SYDVKM. The CDR3 loop spans 12 amino acids. V lost 5 bases and J 5 bases, leaving 9 bases between the germline ends.

This clone appeared a single time. The chain joins TRBV19 to TRBJ1-2; 7 nucleotides match TRBD1. V dropped 3 bases and J dropped 4; count of bases not matched to a gene: 11. CDR3 length: 16 amino acids. Germline CDR1 reads LNHDA; CDR2 reads SQIVND (reference sequence). As DNA, the CDR3 is TGTGCCAGTAGTATTGTTCCCGGACAGGCTTTCTATGGCTACACCTTC. Amino acids: CASSIVPGQAFYGYTF.

The chain links TRBV28 to TRBJ1-4; TRBD1 matches at 8 bases. CDR1 is MDHEN and CDR2 is SYDVKM in the germline V gene. CDR3 length equals 14 residues. V was pared by 6 bases and J by 7 bases, with 7 bases of the junction left unmatched. The CDR3 here is CASRRTGSGEKLFF. CDR3 in DNA: TGTGCCAGCAGGCGGACAGGGTCAGGTGAAAAACTGTTTTTT. Supplemented by reference TRBV28 and TRBJ1-4, the full variable domain reads DVKVTQSSRYLVKRTGEKVFLECVQDMDHENMFWYRQDPGLGLRLIYFSYDVKMKEKGDIPEGYSVSREKKERFSLILESASTNQTSMYLCASRRTGSGEKLFFGSGTQLSVL.

The chain joins TRBV5-4 to TRBJ1-1, with 7 bases identical to TRBD1. The CDR3 is made up of 15 amino acids. Trimming took 4 bases from V and 7 from J; bases not matched to a gene: 13. The germline CDR1 and CDR2 sequences are SGHNT and YYREEE (reference sequence). The CDR3 DNA sequence: TGTGCCAGCAGCCGCCGTGACAGGGCGCGAGGTGAAGCTTTCTTT. Translated: CASSRRDRARGEAFF. The full variable domain, in which reference TRBV5-4 and TRBJ1-1 provide the parts outside the CDR3, is ETGVTQSPTHLIKTRGQQVTLRCSSQSGHNTVSWYQQALGQGPQFIFQYYREEENGRGNFPPRFSGLQFPNYSSELNVNALELDDSALYLCASSRRDRARGEAFFGQGTRLTVV.

This sequence joins TRBV7-3 and TRBJ2-1; no definite D call. This CDR3 is built from 14 residues. Per the germline V gene, CDR1 is SGHTA and CDR2 is FQGTGA. The ends were cut back, 0 bases at V and 7 bases at J, with 10 bases in the middle. For the CDR3, the DNA is TGTGCCAGCAGCTTAACTGTCCAGGAAAATGAGCAGTTCTTC. Protein sequence: CASSLTVQENEQFF.

The rearrangement links TRBV30 to TRBJ2-7; 9 bases fit TRBD1. V gave up 2 bases and J gave up 1 base; unmatched junction bases: 6. The CDR3 extends over 15 amino acids. Germline loops: CDR1 GTSNPN, CDR2 SVGIG (reference sequence). Written as DNA, the CDR3 is TGTGCCTGGAGTTTTAGACAGGGGGGTTCCTACGAGCAGTACTTC. Protein: CAWSFRQGGSYEQYF.

The chain links TRBV24-1 to TRBJ2-5, with 11 bases that match TRBD2. Germline lookup yields CDR1 KGHDR and CDR2 SFDVKD. V lost 6 bases, J lost 2 bases, and 4 bases stayed unmatched. The CDR3 loop spans 15 amino acids. The CDR3 spells CATSTSGGPQETQYF. For the CDR3, the DNA is TGTGCCACCAGTACTAGCGGGGGCCCACAAGAGACCCAGTACTTC.

The chain recombines TRBV30 with TRBJ2-3; 7 nucleotides line up with TRBD2. CDR1 is GTSNPN and CDR2 is SVGIG in the germline V gene (reference sequence). This CDR3 has 15 residues. V was clipped by 0 bases and J by 6 bases; unmatched bases: 9. The CDR3 spells CAWSVSAGAADTQYF. The CDR3, as DNA: TGTGCCTGGAGTGTTTCGGCGGGAGCTGCGGATACGCAGTATTTT.

V gene TRBV28 combines with J gene TRBJ1-3; 7 bases agree with TRBD1. The trim removed 7 bases at V and 3 bases at J, leaving 6 bases unmatched. The CDR3 sequence is 14 residues long. CDR1 is MDHEN and CDR2 is SYDVKM in the germline V gene. The CDR3 region has the DNA TGTGCCAGCACCCTCTGGGACAGTGGAAACACCATATATTTT. Amino acid sequence: CASTLWDSGNTIYF.

This rearrangement joins TRBV11-2 to TRBJ2-7, with 7 bases identical to TRBD2. Germline V gives CDR1 SGHAT, CDR2 FQNNGV. The ends lost 2 bases at V and 3 bases at J; junction bases unmatched: 10. The CDR3 runs 16 residues. The CDR3 sequence is CASSLIGGGQNYEQYF. The CDR3 nucleotides read TGTGCCAGCAGCTTAATCGGCGGGGGTCAAAACTACGAGCAGTACTTC.

This chain connects TRBV30 to TRBJ2-7, with D uncertain. This CDR3 comprises 11 residues. Germline V gives CDR1 GTSNPN, CDR2 SVGIG (reference sequence). Trimming took 2 bases from V and 6 from J, leaving 8 bases between them. The CDR3 DNA is TGTGCCTGGAGTATGGGCTCCGAGCAGTACTTC. Its translation: CAWSMGSEQYF.

The J gene is TRBJ1-1, the V gene TRBV27, with 7 bases aligning to TRBD1. Germline CDR1 MNHEY, CDR2 SMNVEV (reference sequence). The trim removed 5 bases at V and 1 base at J, leaving 4 bases unmatched. There are 14 residues in the CDR3. The CDR3 sequence is CASSVGQANTEAFF. DNA of the CDR3: TGTGCCAGCAGTGTCGGACAGGCGAACACTGAAGCTTTCTTT.

The J gene is TRBJ2-3, the V gene TRBV11-2, with D tentatively TRBD1 (6 bases). The CDR3 length is 14 residues. Germline assignment: CDR1 SGHAT and CDR2 FQNNGV. The germline V and J ends were trimmed by 5 bases and 5 bases, with 14 bases remaining between them. The CDR3 DNA sequence: TGTGCCAGCAGCCGACGACAGGTTGGAGATACGCAGTATTTT. Its translation: CASSRRQVGDTQYF. Full variable domain (missing parts from reference TRBV11-2 and TRBJ2-3): EAGVAQSPRYKIIEKRQSVAFWCNPISGHATLYWYQQILGQGPKLLIQFQNNGVVDDSQLPKDRFSAERLKGVDSTLKIQPAKLEDSAVYLCASSRRQVGDTQYFGPGTRLTVL.

Notes on this clone: Its ends do not fully match the called genes, so a read error is possible. J is TRBJ1-2 and V is TRBV10-3; 10 bases are shared with TRBD1. The CDR3 consists of 12 residues. Germline CDR1 reads ENHRY; CDR2 reads SYGVKD. The CDR3 protein is CAISESLGTGDF. CDR3 DNA: TGTGCCATCAGTGAGTCATTGGGGACAGGGGACTTC.

This clone was observed once. The CDR3 loop reads CSARQAGEQYF. CDR3 nucleotide sequence: TGCAGTGCTAGACAGGCAGGCGAGCAGTACTTC. The genes are TRBV20-1 and TRBJ2-7; no definite D call. This CDR3 spans 11 amino acids. Trimming removed 2 bases at V and 6 bases at J, with 8 bases between. Per the germline V gene, CDR1 is DFQATT and CDR2 is SNEGSKA (reference sequence).

In this sample, this clone turned up once. The junction does not match germline at one end; this may be a read error. The chain carries TRBV7-6 and TRBJ2-3; 9 bases are a match to TRBD1. CDR1 is SGHVS, CDR2 FNYEAQ, per germline. The CDR3 is 13 residues long. CDR3 bases: TGTGCCAGCAGCTTAGCTCGGGACAGGGCGGTACTTTTT. Protein: CASSLARDRAVLF.

The V and J genes are TRBV11-1 and TRBJ2-7, with 9 bases fitting TRBD1. The CDR3 consists of 15 residues. Germline lookup yields CDR1 SGHAT and CDR2 FQDESV (reference sequence). V trimming: 3 bases; J trimming: 3 bases; junction bases outside the gene matches: 6. The CDR3 nucleotides are TGTGCCAGCAGCTTCTTCGGACAGGGGCACTACGAGCAGTACTTC. It specifies CASSFFGQGHYEQYF.

This sequence joins TRBV7-9 and TRBJ1-3; 11 bases map to TRBD1. There are 17 residues in the CDR3. Germline-derived CDR1 and CDR2 are SEHNR and FQNEAQ (reference sequence). The J segment lost 0 bases and the V segment lost 2 bases, leaving 3 bases of the junction unmatched. CDR3 sequence: CASSLWDRGSSGNTIYF. In DNA form, the CDR3 reads TGTGCCAGCAGCTTATGGGACAGGGGGAGCTCTGGAAACACCATATATTTT. Variable domain in full (rest from reference TRBV7-9 and TRBJ1-3): DTGVSQNPRHKITKRGQNVTFRCDPISEHNRLYWYRQTLGQGPEFLTYFQNEAQLEKSRLLSDRFSAERPKGSFSTLEIQRTEQGDSAMYLCASSLWDRGSSGNTIYFGEGSWLTVV.

The gene calls are TRBV7-2 and TRBJ1-2; 10 bases are a match to TRBD1. V trimming: 6 bases; J trimming: 5 bases; junction bases outside the gene matches: 6. Germline V lookup: CDR1 SGHTA, CDR2 FQGNSA. CDR3 length: 14 amino acids. CDR3 region: CASSWDRGRYGYTF. CDR3 coding DNA: TGTGCCAGCAGTTGGGACAGGGGTAGATATGGCTACACCTTC.

The J gene is TRBJ1-5, the V gene TRBV24-1; D is unclear. The ends were cut back, 6 bases at V and 3 bases at J, with 11 bases in the middle. The germline CDR1 and CDR2 sequences are KGHDR and SFDVKD. This CDR3 has 14 amino acids. CDR3 region: CATSSKRNNQPQHF. DNA of the CDR3: TGTGCCACCAGTAGCAAGAGAAACAATCAGCCCCAGCATTTT.

This chain connects TRBV19 to TRBJ2-2; D ambiguous. The V gene's germline CDR1 is LNHDA and CDR2 SQIVND (reference sequence). V lost 4 bases to trimming and J lost 4 bases, with 7 bases between them. CDR3 length: 13 residues. The CDR3 coding sequence is TGTGCCAGTAGTAAAGACCTCACCGGGGAGCTGTTTTTT. This gives the protein CASSKDLTGELFF.

V is TRBV6-2 or TRBV6-3 and J is TRBJ2-3; 7 nucleotides line up with TRBD1. From germline, CDR1 is MNHEY and CDR2 SVGEGT. With V trimmed by 5 bases and J by 2 bases, 7 bases remained unmatched. This CDR3 is built from 15 residues. CDR3 residues: CASSKGQTITDTQYF. The CDR3 DNA reads TGTGCCAGCAGTAAGGGACAGACAATCACAGATACGCAGTATTTT.

This clone was observed once. The chain links TRBV6-5 to TRBJ2-7; TRBD2 is a possible D gene (6 bases). V was pared by 5 bases and J by 9 bases, with 20 bases between. This CDR3 region has 14 residues. Germline loops: CDR1 MNHEY, CDR2 SVGAGI. This CDR3 is CASSPRDDGSLQYF. As DNA, the CDR3 is TGTGCCAGCAGTCCACGAGATGACGGGAGCCTGCAGTACTTC.

The rearrangement joins TRBV5-1 to TRBJ2-1; 7 bases are a match to TRBD2. The V gene's germline CDR1 is SGHRS and CDR2 YFSETQ. Unmatched junction bases numbered 6, after V lost 0 bases and J lost 6 bases. There are 15 residues in the CDR3. The CDR3 DNA is TGCGCCAGCAGCTTGGGACTAGCAGTTAGCAATGAGCAGTTCTTC. Translated: CASSLGLAVSNEQFF.

The chain is built from TRBV2 and TRBJ1-4; a possible D gene is TRBD1 (5 bases). CDR1 SNHLY and CDR2 FYNNEI come from the germline V gene. V lost 4 bases to trimming and J lost 0 bases, with 9 bases between them. The CDR3 runs to 15 residues. The CDR3 here is CASSGQTATNEKLFF. The CDR3 DNA sequence: TGTGCCAGCAGTGGACAGACAGCAACTAATGAAAAACTGTTTTTT.

The rearrangement joins TRBV3-1 (or the pseudogene TRBV3-2) to TRBJ1-6; possibly TRBD1 for D (6 bases). The CDR3 length is 14 residues. V was pared by 2 bases and J by 8 bases, with 10 bases between. The germline V gene encodes CDR1 LGHDT and CDR2 YNNKEL (reference sequence). The CDR3 DNA reads TGTGCCAGCAGCCAAACAGGGTTGCATTCACCCCTCCACTTT. Residues: CASSQTGLHSPLHF.

The chain links TRBV19 to TRBJ1-2, with D possibly being TRBD1 (5 bases). CDR3 length: 12 amino acids. Trimming removed 11 bases from V and 1 base from J, with 11 bases in between. Germline V gives CDR1 LNHDA, CDR2 SQIVND (reference sequence). CDR3 nucleotides: TGTGCCGCGCGGGACGGTAACTATGGCTACACCTTC. Translating gives CAARDGNYGYTF.